Following are 27 T cell receptor beta chains from one sample sequenced in a study of circulating and synovial CD4+ cells in juvenile arthritis. Repertoires were generated with immunoSEQ multiplex PCR, while TCRdb's copy carries only in-frame clones and drops some. The data contain about 32,000 clones, roughly 95% of them seen just once; the ten biggest clones take up roughly 0.69%. The sequenced material came from CD4+ T cells from blood. The receptor source for this set is a human donor with juvenile idiopathic arthritis.

The chain couples TRBV19 to TRBJ1-5; D might be TRBD1 (5 bases). The CDR3 is made up of 14 amino acids. Trimming stripped 7 bases from V and 6 bases from J, with 16 bases between. Germline V lookup: CDR1 LNHDA, CDR2 SQIVND (reference sequence). The CDR3 reads CASTLGGAVQPQHF. The CDR3 coding sequence is TGTGCCAGTACCCTCGGAGGGGCGGTTCAGCCCCAGCATTTT.

The V and J genes are TRBV11-2 and TRBJ2-1; 7 bases line up with TRBD2. The germline V gene has CDR1 SGHAT and CDR2 FQNNGV. The CDR3 covers 15 residues. V trimming: 0 bases; J trimming: 7 bases; junction bases outside the gene matches: 6. Here the CDR3 reads CASSLEGLPMNEQFF. CDR3 nucleotides: TGTGCCAGCAGCTTAGAGGGACTACCTATGAATGAGCAGTTCTTC.

The gene calls are TRBV9 and TRBJ2-1; TRBD2 aligns across 9 bases. Germline V CDR1 and CDR2: SGDLS, YYNGEE. The CDR3 is 16 amino acids. With V trimmed by 4 bases and J by 8 bases, 13 bases remained unmatched. The CDR3, as DNA: TGTGCCAGCAGCCTGGAGGGTGGCGGGGGGGCCGATGAGCAGTTCTTC. It encodes CASSLEGGGGADEQFF.

The rearrangement joins TRBV7-2 to TRBJ2-3; TRBD2 matches 8 bases. Germline-derived CDR1 and CDR2 are SGHTA and FQGNSA. V lost 4 bases and J lost 0; bases outside the gene matches: 6. The CDR3 sequence is 16 residues long. The CDR3, as DNA: TGTGCCAGCAGCTCGGGGGGGGTCACTAGCACAGATACGCAGTATTTT. Residues: CASSSGGVTSTDTQYF.

This sequence joins TRBV5-4 and TRBJ2-7, with 7 bases fitting TRBD1. Unmatched junction bases numbered 4, after V lost 4 bases and J lost 3 bases. Germline V CDR1 and CDR2: SGHNT, YYREEE (reference sequence). The CDR3 totals 13 residues. CDR3 sequence: CASSPDRDYEQYF. The CDR3 region has the DNA TGTGCCAGCAGCCCCGACAGGGACTACGAGCAGTACTTC.

This chain joins TRBV5-1 and TRBJ1-5; 8 positions agree with TRBD1. The length of the CDR3 is 15 residues. V lost 4 bases to trimming and J lost 3 bases; unmatched junction nucleotides: 6. The germline V gene encodes CDR1 SGHRS and CDR2 YFSETQ. CDR3 amino acids: CASSERTGINQPQHF. In DNA form, the CDR3 reads TGCGCCAGCAGCGAGCGGACAGGGATCAATCAGCCCCAGCATTTT.

The chain is built from TRBV9 and TRBJ1-3, with a possible D match to TRBD1 (6 bases). V shed 0 bases and J shed 7 bases, with 14 bases lying between them. Germline loops: CDR1 SGDLS, CDR2 YYNGEE. This CDR3 region has 15 residues. The CDR3 DNA sequence: TGTGCCAGCAGCGTAGAGGCAGGGACAAGGAACACCATATATTTT. This encodes CASSVEAGTRNTIYF.

V and J are TRBV29-1 and TRBJ2-7; 7 bases line up with TRBD2. This CDR3 spans 13 amino acids. CDR1 and CDR2 from the germline V gene are SQVTM and ANQGSEA. J was trimmed by 0 bases and V by 6 bases; bases with no gene match: 5. The CDR3 region is CSVRDYLSYEQYF. DNA of the CDR3: TGCAGCGTCCGGGACTACCTCTCCTACGAGCAGTACTTC.

This chain uses TRBV4-3 with TRBJ2-7; maybe TRBD2 (5 bases). V shed 0 bases and J shed 0 bases, with 12 bases lying between them. The germline gives CDR1 LGHNA, CDR2 YSLEER. CDR3 length: 16 residues. CDR3 protein: CASSQEERASSYEQYF. In DNA form, the CDR3 reads TGCGCCAGCAGCCAAGAAGAGAGGGCAAGCTCCTACGAGCAGTACTTC.

V usage is TRBV19 and J usage is TRBJ1-2; 9 bases fit TRBD1. With 4 bases clipped from V and 4 bases from J, the junction kept 10 bases outside the gene matches. This CDR3 spans 16 amino acids. From germline, CDR1 is LNHDA and CDR2 SQIVND (reference sequence). For the CDR3, the DNA is TGTGCCAGTAGTACCGTTTCCGGGACAGGGACCTATGGCTACACCTTC. Translated, it gives CASSTVSGTGTYGYTF.

V gene TRBV18 combines with J gene TRBJ2-7, with no clear D. CDR1 is KGHSH, CDR2 LQKENI, per germline. Trimming removed 4 bases at V and 6 bases at J, with 10 bases between. The CDR3 totals 12 residues. The CDR3 region has the DNA TGTGCCAGCTCACTCCCCCCTCTCGAGCAGTACTTC. Protein product: CASSLPPLEQYF.

V usage is TRBV7-6 and J usage is TRBJ2-1, with D perhaps matching TRBD2 (5 bases). The ends were cut back, 4 bases at V and 4 bases at J, with 20 bases in the middle. CDR3 length: 17 residues. Germline loops: CDR1 SGHVS, CDR2 FNYEAQ. The CDR3 is CASSSNPWERKYNEQFF. The DNA for the CDR3 is TGTGCCAGCAGCTCAAACCCCTGGGAGCGAAAGTACAATGAGCAGTTCTTC.

The chain carries TRBV7-6 and TRBJ1-2; 10 bases match TRBD1. The CDR3 totals 16 residues. With 1 base clipped from V and 3 bases from J, the junction kept 5 bases outside the gene matches. The germline V gene has CDR1 SGHVS and CDR2 FNYEAQ. The CDR3 loop reads CASSLGRQGADYGYTF. The CDR3 bases are TGTGCCAGCAGCTTAGGCCGACAGGGGGCTGACTATGGCTACACCTTC.

The rearrangement joins TRBV7-2 to TRBJ2-4; a weak D match, TRBD2 (5 bases). This CDR3 is built from 14 residues. Germline-derived CDR1 and CDR2 are SGHTA and FQGNSA. V was shortened by 8 bases and J by 1 base, with 12 bases between the two germline ends. DNA for the CDR3: TGTGCCAGCGGCCAAACGGGGGCCAAAAACATTCAGTACTTC. It codes for CASGQTGAKNIQYF. The full variable domain, with the rest looked up from reference TRBV7-2 and TRBJ2-4, is GAGVSQSPSNKVTEKGKDVELRCDPISGHTALYWYRQSLGQGLEFLIYFQGNSAPDKSGLPSDRFSAERTGGSVSTLTIQRTQQEDSAVYLCASGQTGAKNIQYFGAGTRLSVL.

This chain joins TRBV18 and TRBJ2-7; TRBD1 might be the D (5 bases). The germline V gene encodes CDR1 KGHSH and CDR2 LQKENI. Trimming removed 5 bases at V and 3 bases at J, with 11 bases between. The CDR3 totals 13 residues. CDR3 in amino acids: CASSIDRFYEQYF. The CDR3 bases are TGTGCCAGCTCAATAGACAGATTCTACGAGCAGTACTTC.

This chain uses TRBV12-5 with TRBJ1-4; no reliable D call. Germline lookup yields CDR1 LGHNT and CDR2 FRNRAP. The CDR3 has 12 residues. Between the trimmed V and J ends, which lost 1 base and 8 bases, there was a span of 5 bases. The CDR3 nucleotides read TGTGCTAGTGGTTTGGGCAGAGAAAAACTGTTTTTT. Its protein product is CASGLGREKLFF.

This chain joins TRBV6-5 and TRBJ1-5, with a tentative D call TRBD1 (6 bases). V lost 5 bases and J lost 4, with 9 bases in between. The CDR3 has 13 amino acids. Germline V gene lookup returns CDR1 MNHEY and CDR2 SVGAGI. The CDR3 DNA reads as TGTGCCAGCAGTCCACAGGGAAATCAGCCCCAGCATTTT. Translated: CASSPQGNQPQHF.

This clone has a handful of counts. V usage is TRBV12-5 and J usage is TRBJ2-7, with 9 bases aligning to TRBD1. The CDR3 extends over 14 amino acids. The germline CDR1 and CDR2 sequences are LGHNT and FRNRAP. Trimming cost V 8 bases and J 5 bases; bases outside gene matches: 10. The CDR3 coding sequence is TGTGCTAGTTGCCGGGACAGGGTGACACACGAGCAGTACTTC. Its protein product is CASCRDRVTHEQYF.

CDR3 DNA sequence: TGTGCCATCCGACAGGGGGCGAGGAACATTCAGTACTTC. Translation gives CAIRQGARNIQYF. V and J are TRBV10-3 and TRBJ2-4; 10 bases fit TRBD1. Germline lookup yields CDR1 ENHRY and CDR2 SYGVKD. The V gene end was trimmed by 8 bases and the J gene end by 7 bases; junction bases not matched to a gene: 5. The CDR3 runs to 13 residues.

This chain connects TRBV19 to TRBJ2-7; D gene unclear. Deletions cut 10 bases from V and 2 bases from J, with 15 bases between. The germline CDR1 and CDR2 sequences are LNHDA and SQIVND (reference sequence). The CDR3 runs 13 residues. This CDR3 reads CAKTPTETYEQYF. The CDR3 DNA is TGTGCCAAAACTCCGACGGAGACCTACGAGCAGTACTTC.

The gene calls are TRBV27 and TRBJ2-6; D is possibly TRBD2 (6 bases). Per the germline V gene, CDR1 is MNHEY and CDR2 is SMNVEV (reference sequence). The CDR3 covers 15 residues. V shed 5 bases and J shed 1 base, with 9 bases lying between them. CDR3 sequence: CASSPRGSGANVLTF. CDR3 nucleotides: TGTGCCAGCAGTCCACGGGGGTCTGGGGCCAACGTCCTGACTTTC.

The chain joins TRBV5-4 to TRBJ2-7; 7 nucleotides align to TRBD1. The germline gives CDR1 SGHNT, CDR2 YYREEE (reference sequence). J gave up 1 base and V 4 bases, and 8 bases lay outside the gene matches. The CDR3 loop spans 15 amino acids. CDR3 protein: CASSQMTGWSYEQYF. The CDR3 DNA is TGTGCCAGCAGCCAAATGACAGGGTGGTCCTACGAGCAGTACTTC.

This clone was picked up one time. Other DNA sequences in the sample encode the same CDR3. The gene calls are TRBV4-3 and TRBJ1-6; TRBD1 is a possible D gene (6 bases). The CDR3 covers 15 residues. The V end was cut by 3 bases, the J end by 7 bases, with 13 bases between. Germline lookup yields CDR1 LGHNA and CDR2 YSLEER. In DNA, the CDR3 is TGCGCCAGCAGCCAGTGGACAGCTACAAATTCACCCCTCCACTTT. It specifies CASSQWTATNSPLHF.

The chain couples TRBV29-1 to TRBJ2-1, with 9 bases lining up with TRBD1. Germline V lookup: CDR1 SQVTM, CDR2 ANQGSEA. CDR3 length: 13 amino acids. The J segment lost 6 bases and the V segment lost 2 bases, leaving 2 bases of the junction unmatched. This CDR3 is CSVERDRANEQFF. DNA for the CDR3: TGCAGCGTTGAACGGGACAGGGCCAATGAGCAGTTCTTC.

The rearrangement links TRBV5-1 to TRBJ2-1; 10 nucleotides line up with TRBD2. The CDR3 consists of 16 residues. The V gene end was trimmed by 4 bases and the J gene end by 6 bases; junction bases not matched to a gene: 10. CDR1 and CDR2 from the germline V gene are SGHRS and YFSETQ. The CDR3 coding sequence is TGCGCCAGCAGCCTCCTAGCGGGAGTAGGGACCAATGAGCAGTTCTTC. Amino acid sequence: CASSLLAGVGTNEQFF.

The chain uses TRBV28 and TRBJ1-1; D uncertain. The CDR3 is made up of 17 amino acids. Germline CDR1 and CDR2: MDHEN and SYDVKM. Trimming shortened V by 6 bases and J by 0 bases, and 20 bases separated the two germline ends. The chain's CDR3 is CASSARGLGRLNTEAFF. CDR3 nucleotide sequence: TGTGCCAGCAGCGCCAGAGGTCTCGGGAGGTTGAACACTGAAGCTTTCTTT.

This chain uses TRBV25-1 with TRBJ1-2, with D perhaps TRBD1 (6 bases). Germline values: CDR1 MGHDK, CDR2 SYGVNS. CDR3 length: 13 amino acids. The V and J ends lost 4 bases and 4 bases respectively, with 10 bases between them. The CDR3 sequence is CASSAAGVYGYTF. The CDR3 coding sequence is TGTGCCAGCAGTGCGGCAGGGGTCTATGGCTACACCTTC.